This record looks at one T cell receptor beta chain sequence and its context. Antigen specificity is unknown. This sample stems from a study of cytomegalovirus exposure and HLA in healthy donors. Study-level points and caveats: Some TCR beta chains (about 170 of them) were listed as cytomegalovirus-associated. Analyzed later, most CMV-associated TCR beta chains appeared HLA-restricted.

Vbeta (60) and Jbeta (13) primers were used in the PCR. Data came from immunoSEQ multiplex PCR; TCRdb stores just in-frame clones and leaves some out. The sample has 160,000 or so clones, over 75% seen once; the top ten hold 6% to 7%. The source of this sequence is a man between 35 and 55 years old in good health and CMV-seropositive. The sequencing sample was made of PBMCs.

Here the CDR3 reads CASSRDRANEKLFF. CDR3 in DNA: TGTGCCAGCAGCCGGGACAGGGCTAATGAAAAACTGTTTTTT. The chain carries TRBV7-9 and TRBJ1-4; 9 bases align to TRBD1. The trim removed 5 bases at V and 3 bases at J, leaving 1 base unmatched. The CDR3 loop spans 14 amino acids. Germline loops: CDR1 SEHNR, CDR2 FQNEAQ (reference sequence).